The entry below describes one T cell receptor beta chain. Its antigen is as yet unknown. The assay was immunoSEQ multiplex PCR, and TCRdb's table has in-frame clones only and misses some. The data contain about 72,000 clones, 85% to 90% of them singletons. CDR1 and CDR2 from the germline V gene are LNHDA and SQIVND (reference sequence). The CDR3 spans 16 residues. Trimming removed 10 bases at V and 6 bases at J, with 25 bases between. These data belong to a study of PD-L1 blockade in urothelial cancer. Study-wide background: Male sex and bladder-origin urothelial cancer were recorded for about 90% of the roughly 30 patients. The median number of T cells present in blood samples was 141,255. Whole-study results and caveats: Improved survival was predicted by pretreatment blood TCR clonality below the median.

Time point noted: pretreatment peripheral blood. All patients carried locally advanced or metastatic urothelial carcinoma. The sample consisted of PBMCs, taken around atezolizumab (anti-PD-L1) treatment. The sequence was obtained from a man aged 70 or older with urothelial cancer. This chain uses TRBV19 with TRBJ1-5; TRBD1 might be the D (6 bases). In nucleotides, the CDR3 is TGTGCCACCGACGCGGGGGACAAGTCGGTAGGTCAGCCCCAGCATTTT. Translating gives CATDAGDKSVGQPQHF.